The TCR beta chain described here comes from a study of shared clonotypes between healthy human individuals. The method was immunoSEQ multiplex PCR; TCRdb's version includes in-frame clones alone and lacks a portion of them. The sample has fewer than 1.8 million clones; 98% are singletons. Per the germline V gene, CDR1 is MNHEY and CDR2 is SMNVEV (reference sequence). The junction had 6 bases not matched to a gene; V was cut back by 3 bases and J by 3 bases. The CDR3 has 15 amino acids. The TCR sequence derives from a young man in good health. The chain combines TRBV27 with TRBJ2-3, with 7 bases matching TRBD1. The sequencing sample was made of naive CD4+ T cells sorted from blood. The subset is: CD45RA+ positively selected. CDR3 nucleotides: TGTGCCAGCAGTTTGGACAGGATTGGAACAGATACGCAGTATTTT. This gives the protein CASSLDRIGTDTQYF.